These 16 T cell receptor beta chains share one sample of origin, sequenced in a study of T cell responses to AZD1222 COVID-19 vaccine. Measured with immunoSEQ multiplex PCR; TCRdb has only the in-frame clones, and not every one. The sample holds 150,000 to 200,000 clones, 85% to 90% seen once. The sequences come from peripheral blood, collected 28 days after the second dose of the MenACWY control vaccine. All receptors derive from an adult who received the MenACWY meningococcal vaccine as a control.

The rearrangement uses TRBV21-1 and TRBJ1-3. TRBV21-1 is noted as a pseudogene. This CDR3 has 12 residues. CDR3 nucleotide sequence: TGTGCCAGCAGCAGGGGTTGGAACACCATATATTTT. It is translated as CASSRGWNTIYF.

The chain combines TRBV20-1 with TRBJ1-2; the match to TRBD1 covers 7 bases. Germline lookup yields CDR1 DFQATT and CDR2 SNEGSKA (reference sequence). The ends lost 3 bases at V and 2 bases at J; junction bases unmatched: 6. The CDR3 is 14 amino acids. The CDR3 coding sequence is TGCAGTGCTAGTCAGGGGGGCGGCAACTATGGCTACACCTTC. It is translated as CSASQGGGNYGYTF.

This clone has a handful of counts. CDR3 bases: TGTGCCAGCAGTCCTCTCGACAGGAACACTGAAGCTTTCTTT. As protein: CASSPLDRNTEAFF. The chain uses TRBV27 and TRBJ1-1; possible D gene TRBD1, 5 bases. This CDR3 comprises 14 residues. V was shortened by 5 bases and J by 1 base, with 11 bases between the two germline ends. Germline V gene sequence: CDR1 MNHEY, CDR2 SMNVEV (reference sequence).

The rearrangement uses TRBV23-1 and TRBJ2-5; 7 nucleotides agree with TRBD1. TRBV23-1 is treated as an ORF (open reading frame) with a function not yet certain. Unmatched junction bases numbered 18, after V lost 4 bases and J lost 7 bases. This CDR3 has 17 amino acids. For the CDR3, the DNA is TGCGCCAGCAGTCTTGATCCCAGACAGGGACGGAGAGGGACCCAGTACTTC. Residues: CASSLDPRQGRRGTQYF.

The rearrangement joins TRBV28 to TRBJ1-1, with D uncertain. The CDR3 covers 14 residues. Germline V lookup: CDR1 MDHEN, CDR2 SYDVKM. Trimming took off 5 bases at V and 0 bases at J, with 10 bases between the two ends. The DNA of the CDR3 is TGTGCCAGCAGTCGATCTTATATGAACACTGAAGCTTTCTTT. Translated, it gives CASSRSYMNTEAFF.

The CDR3 nucleotides are TGTGCCAGTAGTTATAGGACAGGGATGGATTCACCCCTCCACTTT. Encoded protein: CASSYRTGMDSPLHF. The chain carries TRBV19 and TRBJ1-6, with 8 nucleotides matching TRBD1. The length of the CDR3 is 15 residues. J was trimmed by 8 bases and V by 5 bases; bases with no gene match: 8. The germline CDR1 and CDR2 sequences are LNHDA and SQIVND (reference sequence).

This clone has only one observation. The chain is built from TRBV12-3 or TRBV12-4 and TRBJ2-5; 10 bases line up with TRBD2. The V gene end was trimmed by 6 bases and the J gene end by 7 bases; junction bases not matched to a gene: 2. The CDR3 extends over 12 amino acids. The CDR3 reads CASRPSGGTQYF. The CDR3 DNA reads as TGTGCCAGCAGACCTAGCGGGGGGACCCAGTACTTC.

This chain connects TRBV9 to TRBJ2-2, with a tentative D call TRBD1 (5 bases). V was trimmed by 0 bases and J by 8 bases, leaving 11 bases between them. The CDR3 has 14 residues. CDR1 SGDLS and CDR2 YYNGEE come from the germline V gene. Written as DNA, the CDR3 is TGTGCCAGCAGCGTAGGCAGGGTGGGAGGGGAGCTGTTTTTT. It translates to CASSVGRVGGELFF.

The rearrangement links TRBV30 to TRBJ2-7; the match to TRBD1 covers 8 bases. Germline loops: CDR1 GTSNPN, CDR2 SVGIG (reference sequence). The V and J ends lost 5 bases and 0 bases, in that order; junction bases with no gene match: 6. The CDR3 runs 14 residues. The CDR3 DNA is TGTGCCTGGGATAGACAGGGGTCCTCCTACGAGCAGTACTTC. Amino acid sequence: CAWDRQGSSYEQYF.

Here the CDR3 DNA reads TGCGCCAGCAGCTTTAATGCGGGAACGAACACCGGGGAGCTGTTTTTT. Its protein product is CASSFNAGTNTGELFF. The chain employs TRBV5-1 and TRBJ2-2; D may be TRBD2 (6 bases). CDR3 length equals 16 residues. V gave up 2 bases and J gave up 0 bases, with 11 bases separating them. Germline CDR1 is SGHRS and CDR2 is YFSETQ.

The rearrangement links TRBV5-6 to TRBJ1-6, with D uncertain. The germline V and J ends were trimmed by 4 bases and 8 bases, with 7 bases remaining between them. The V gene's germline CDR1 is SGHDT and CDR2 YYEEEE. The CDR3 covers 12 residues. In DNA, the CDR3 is TGTGCCAGCAGCGCCCGGGATTCACCCCTCCACTTT. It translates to CASSARDSPLHF.

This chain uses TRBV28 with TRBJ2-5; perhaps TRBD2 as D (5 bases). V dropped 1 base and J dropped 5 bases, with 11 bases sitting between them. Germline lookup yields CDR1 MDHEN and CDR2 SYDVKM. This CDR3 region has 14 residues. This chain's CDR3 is CASSLLPSMETQYF. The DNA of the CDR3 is TGTGCCAGCAGTTTATTGCCTAGCATGGAGACCCAGTACTTC.

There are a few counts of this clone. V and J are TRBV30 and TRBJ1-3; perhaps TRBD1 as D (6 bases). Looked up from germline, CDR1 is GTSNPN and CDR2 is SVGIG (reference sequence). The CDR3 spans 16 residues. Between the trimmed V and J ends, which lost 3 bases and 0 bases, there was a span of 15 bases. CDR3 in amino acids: CAWRHGGTTSGNTIYF. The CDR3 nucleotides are TGTGCCTGGAGGCATGGCGGGACAACCTCTGGAAACACCATATATTTT.

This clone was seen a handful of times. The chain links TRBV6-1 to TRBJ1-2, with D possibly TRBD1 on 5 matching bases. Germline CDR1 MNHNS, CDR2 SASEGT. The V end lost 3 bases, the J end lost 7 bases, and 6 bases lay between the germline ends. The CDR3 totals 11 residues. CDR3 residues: CASSEGRGYTF. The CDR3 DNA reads TGTGCCAGCAGTGAGGGGCGTGGCTACACCTTC.

The CDR3 sequence is CASSLGTGGIYEQYF. CDR3 in DNA: TGTGCCAGCAGCTTAGGGACTGGCGGGATCTACGAGCAGTACTTC. This rearrangement joins TRBV11-3 to TRBJ2-7; perhaps TRBD2 as D (6 bases). The CDR3 extends over 15 amino acids. From germline, CDR1 is SGHNT and CDR2 YENEEA. Trimming pared 1 base from V and 3 bases from J, leaving 13 bases between.

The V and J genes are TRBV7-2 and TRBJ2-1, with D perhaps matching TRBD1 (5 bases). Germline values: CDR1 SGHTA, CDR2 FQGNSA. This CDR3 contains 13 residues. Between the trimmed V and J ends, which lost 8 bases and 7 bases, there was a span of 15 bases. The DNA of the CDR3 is TGTGCCAGCGCCCGGGCCAGGGTGAATGAGCAGTTCTTC. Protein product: CASARARVNEQFF.